The clone carrying this T cell receptor beta chain has just a few counts. Antigen unknown. The data belong to a study of human T cells and chemical hapten exposure. Study results and limitations: Donors in the study had alopecia, meaning their immune response may differ from healthy people's. Patch test score showed a positive correlation with PT1 expanded TCR counts.

Sample time point: patch test 2, 6 weeks after DPC sensitization. Documented treatment: therapeutic diphenylcyclopropenone sensitization with weekly scalp DPC. The study enrolled 18 to 70-year-old alopecia patients suitable for DPC. Under the authors' procedure: Samples ranged from 23,224 to 690,600 TCRs, with a median of 95,638. TCRdb reanalysed the RACE reads using MiXCR and keeps one entry per CDR3 protein. TCRdb, not the authors, supplied the V and J calls. The sample comprises some 80,000 distinct CDR3 sequences, under 14% of which are singletons, and around 1.5% rests with the top ten. This sample comprised whole blood, obtained in connection with sensitization to the hapten diphenylcyclopropenone (DPC). The clonotype originates from a young man with alopecia areata. Some clones in this sample may be carry-over from other donors' samples.

The DNA for the CDR3 is TGTGCCAGCAGCATAAAGCAGGGGGCTCCGACCAAAAACATTCAGTACTTC. This codes for CASSIKQGAPTKNIQYF. The chain joins TRBV11-2 to TRBJ2-4, with 8 bases matching TRBD1. Germline values: CDR1 SGHAT, CDR2 FQNNGV. The CDR3 contains 17 residues. The V gene end was trimmed by 5 bases and the J gene end by 2 bases; junction bases not matched to a gene: 11.